The source of this T cell receptor (beta chain) is a study of T cell repertoires in aging, cancer and after chemotherapy. Overall study: The full dataset contained 8.5 million to 10 million TCR reads.

The template was genomic DNA from peripheral blood, not RNA. Germline V lookup: CDR1 MNHNY, CDR2 SVGAGI (reference sequence). The CDR3 length is 16 residues. V was pared by 2 bases and J by 4 bases, with 8 bases of the junction left unmatched. Rearranged V-D-J TRB sequences were amplified with a mixed TRB-A/B primer pool. Each CDR3 protein is one row after TCRdb ran MiXCR on the multiplex PCR reads. The sample contains approximately 1,900 distinct CDR3 sequences, roughly 38% of which appear only once. V is TRBV6-6 and J is TRBJ2-5; TRBD1 matches 9 bases. The sequence came from a human donor with a solid tumor. The sample comprised blood. In DNA, the CDR3 is TGTGCCAGCAGTTACCCACAGGGGGCGATGGGAGAGACCCAGTACTTC. Amino acid sequence: CASSYPQGAMGETQYF.